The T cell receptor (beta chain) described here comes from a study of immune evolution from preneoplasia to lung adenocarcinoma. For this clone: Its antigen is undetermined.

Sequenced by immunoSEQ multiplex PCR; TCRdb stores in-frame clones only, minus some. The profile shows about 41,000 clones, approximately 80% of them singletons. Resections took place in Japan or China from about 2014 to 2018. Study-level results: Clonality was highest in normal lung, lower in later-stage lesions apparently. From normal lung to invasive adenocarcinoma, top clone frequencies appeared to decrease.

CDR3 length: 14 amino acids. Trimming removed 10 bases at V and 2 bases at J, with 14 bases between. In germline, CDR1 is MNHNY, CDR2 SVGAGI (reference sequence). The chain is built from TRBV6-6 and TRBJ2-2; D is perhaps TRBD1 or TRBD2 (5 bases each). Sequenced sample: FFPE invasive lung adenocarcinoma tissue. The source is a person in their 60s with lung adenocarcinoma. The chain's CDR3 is CAIKQGVNTGELFF. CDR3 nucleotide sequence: TGTGCCATTAAGCAGGGAGTTAACACCGGGGAGCTGTTTTTT.